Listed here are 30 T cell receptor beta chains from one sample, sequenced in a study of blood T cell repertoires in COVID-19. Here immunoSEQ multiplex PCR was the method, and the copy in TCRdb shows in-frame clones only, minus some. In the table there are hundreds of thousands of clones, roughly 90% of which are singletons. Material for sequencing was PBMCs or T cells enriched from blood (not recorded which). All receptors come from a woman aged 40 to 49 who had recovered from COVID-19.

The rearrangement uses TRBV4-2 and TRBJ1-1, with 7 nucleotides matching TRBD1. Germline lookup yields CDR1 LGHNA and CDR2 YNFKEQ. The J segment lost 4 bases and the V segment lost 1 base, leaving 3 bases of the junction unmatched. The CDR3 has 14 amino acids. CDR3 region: CASSQVQGSTEAFF. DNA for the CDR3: TGTGCCAGCAGCCAAGTACAGGGGAGCACTGAAGCTTTCTTT.

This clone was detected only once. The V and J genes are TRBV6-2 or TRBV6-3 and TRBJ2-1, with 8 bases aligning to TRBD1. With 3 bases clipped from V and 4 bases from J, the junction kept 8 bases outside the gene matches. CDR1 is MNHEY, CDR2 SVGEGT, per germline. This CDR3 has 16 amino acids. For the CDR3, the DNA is TGTGCCAGCAGTTATATCTGGGACAGGACTTACAATGAGCAGTTCTTC. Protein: CASSYIWDRTYNEQFF.

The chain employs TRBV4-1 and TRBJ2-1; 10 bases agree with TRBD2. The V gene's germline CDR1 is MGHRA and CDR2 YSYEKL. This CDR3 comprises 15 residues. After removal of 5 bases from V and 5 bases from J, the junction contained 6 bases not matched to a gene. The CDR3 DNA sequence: TGCGCCAGCAGCTTGCGGCTAGCGGGAGACAATGAGCAGTTCTTC. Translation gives CASSLRLAGDNEQFF.

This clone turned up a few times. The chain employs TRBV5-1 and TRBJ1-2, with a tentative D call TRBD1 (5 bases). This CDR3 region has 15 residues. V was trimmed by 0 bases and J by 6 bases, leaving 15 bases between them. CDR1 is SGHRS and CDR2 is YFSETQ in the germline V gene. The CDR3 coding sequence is TGCGCCAGCAGCTTGGAGGGCAGGGTGGGGCATGGCTACACCTTC. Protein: CASSLEGRVGHGYTF.

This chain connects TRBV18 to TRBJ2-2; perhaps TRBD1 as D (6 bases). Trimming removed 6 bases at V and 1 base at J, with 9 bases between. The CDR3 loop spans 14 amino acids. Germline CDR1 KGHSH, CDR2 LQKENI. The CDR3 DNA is TGTGCCAGCTCGCCGGACAGGAACACCGGGGAGCTGTTTTTT. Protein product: CASSPDRNTGELFF.

CDR3 in amino acids: CASSTGTGKTFF. The CDR3 region has the DNA TGTGCCAGCAGCACCGGGACAGGGAAAACTTTCTTT. J is TRBJ1-1 and V is TRBV2, with TRBD1 identical over 9 bases. Trimming took 6 bases from V and 12 from J; bases not matched to a gene: 8. The CDR3 is 12 amino acids. The V gene's germline CDR1 is SNHLY and CDR2 FYNNEI.

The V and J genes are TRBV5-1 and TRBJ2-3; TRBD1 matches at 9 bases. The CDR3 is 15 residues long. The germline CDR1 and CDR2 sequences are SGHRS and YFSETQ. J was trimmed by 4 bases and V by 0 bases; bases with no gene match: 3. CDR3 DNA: TGCGCCAGCAGCTTGGGACAGGGGGGCGCAGATACGCAGTATTTT. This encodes CASSLGQGGADTQYF.

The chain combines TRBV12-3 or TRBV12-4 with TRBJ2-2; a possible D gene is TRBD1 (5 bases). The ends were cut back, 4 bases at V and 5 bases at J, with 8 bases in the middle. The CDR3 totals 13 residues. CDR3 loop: CASSSGFTGELFF. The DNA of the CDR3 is TGTGCCAGCAGTTCAGGGTTTACCGGGGAGCTGTTTTTT.

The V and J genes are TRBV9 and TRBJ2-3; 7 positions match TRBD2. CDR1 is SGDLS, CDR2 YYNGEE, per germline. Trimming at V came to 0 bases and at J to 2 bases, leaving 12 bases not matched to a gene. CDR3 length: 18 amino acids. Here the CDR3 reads CASSVGAGLLLSTDTQYF. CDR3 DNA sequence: TGTGCCAGCAGCGTAGGGGCGGGACTACTACTCTCCACAGATACGCAGTATTTT.

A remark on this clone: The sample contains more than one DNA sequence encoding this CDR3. In nucleotides, the CDR3 is TGTGCCAGCAGCACCCGAGGGGGTGGGAACACCGGGGAGCTGTTTTTT. This translates into CASSTRGGGNTGELFF. The chain combines TRBV7-2 with TRBJ2-2, with D tentatively TRBD1 (6 bases). Trimming took off 5 bases at V and 1 base at J, with 14 bases between the two ends. This CDR3 is built from 16 residues. The V gene's germline CDR1 is SGHTA and CDR2 FQGNSA. The full variable domain, completed using reference TRBV7-2 and TRBJ2-2, is GAGVSQSPSNKVTEKGKDVELRCDPISGHTALYWYRQSLGQGLEFLIYFQGNSAPDKSGLPSDRFSAERTGGSVSTLTIQRTQQEDSAVYLCASSTRGGGNTGELFFGEGSRLTVL.

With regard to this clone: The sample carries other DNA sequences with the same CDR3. CDR3 DNA: TGTGCCAGCAGCTCATCCGGGAGCTACAATGAGCAGTTCTTC. Amino acid sequence: CASSSSGSYNEQFF. The V call is TRBV7-3, the J call TRBJ2-1; TRBD2 is a possible D gene (6 bases). There are 14 residues in the CDR3. CDR1 is SGHTA and CDR2 is FQGTGA in the germline V gene. Trimming removed 4 bases from V and 3 bases from J, with 10 bases in between.

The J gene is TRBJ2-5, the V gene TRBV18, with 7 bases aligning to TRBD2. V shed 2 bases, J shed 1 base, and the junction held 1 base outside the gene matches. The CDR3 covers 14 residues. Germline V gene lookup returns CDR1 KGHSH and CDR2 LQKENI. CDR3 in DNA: TGTGCCAGCTCACCAGAGCGGGGCCAAGAGACCCAGTACTTC. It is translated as CASSPERGQETQYF. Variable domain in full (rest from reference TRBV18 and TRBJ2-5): NAGVMQNPRHLVRRRGQEARLRCSPMKGHSHVYWYRQLPEEGLKFMVYLQKENIIDESGMPKERFSAEFPKEGPSILRIQQVVRGDSAAYFCASSPERGQETQYFGPGTRLLVL.

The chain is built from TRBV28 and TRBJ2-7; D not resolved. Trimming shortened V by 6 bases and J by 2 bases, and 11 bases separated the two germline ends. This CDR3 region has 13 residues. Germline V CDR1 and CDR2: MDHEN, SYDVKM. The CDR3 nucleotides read TGTGCCAGCAGCGATTCTGACACCTACGAGCAGTACTTC. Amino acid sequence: CASSDSDTYEQYF.

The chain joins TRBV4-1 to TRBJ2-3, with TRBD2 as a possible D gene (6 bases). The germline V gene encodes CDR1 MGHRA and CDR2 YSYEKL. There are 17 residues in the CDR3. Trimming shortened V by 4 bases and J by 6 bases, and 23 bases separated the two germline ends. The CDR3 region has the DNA TGCGCCAGCAGCCCTAGACCGGGAGAAGCTCTCGCGGATACGCAGTATTTT. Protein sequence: CASSPRPGEALADTQYF.

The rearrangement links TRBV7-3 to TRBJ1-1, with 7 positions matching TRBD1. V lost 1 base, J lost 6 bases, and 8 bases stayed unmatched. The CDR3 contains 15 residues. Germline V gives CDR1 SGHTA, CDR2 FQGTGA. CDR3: CASSLNAGGGAEAFF. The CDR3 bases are TGTGCCAGCAGCTTAAATGCAGGGGGTGGGGCTGAAGCTTTCTTT.

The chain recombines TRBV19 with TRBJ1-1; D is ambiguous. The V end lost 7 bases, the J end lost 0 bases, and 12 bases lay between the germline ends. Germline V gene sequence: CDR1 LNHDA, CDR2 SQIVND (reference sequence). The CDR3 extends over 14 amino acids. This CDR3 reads CASKEQALNTEAFF. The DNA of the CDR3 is TGTGCCAGTAAAGAGCAGGCCCTGAACACTGAAGCTTTCTTT.

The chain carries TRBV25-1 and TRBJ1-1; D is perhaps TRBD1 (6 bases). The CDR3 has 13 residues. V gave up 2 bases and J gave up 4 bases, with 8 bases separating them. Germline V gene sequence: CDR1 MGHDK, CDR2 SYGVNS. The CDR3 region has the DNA TGTGCCAGCAGTGAACGAGGGGGCACTGAAGCTTTCTTT. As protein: CASSERGGTEAFF.

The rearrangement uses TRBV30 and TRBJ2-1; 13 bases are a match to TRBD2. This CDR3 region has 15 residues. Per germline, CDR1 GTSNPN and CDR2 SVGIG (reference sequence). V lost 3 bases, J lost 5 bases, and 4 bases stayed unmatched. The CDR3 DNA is TGTGCCTGGAGCTTGGGACTAGCGGGGAACAATGAGCAGTTCTTC. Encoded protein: CAWSLGLAGNNEQFF.

The CDR3 sequence: CASSVAGFSGANVLTF. DNA of the CDR3: TGTGCCAGCAGCGTAGCAGGGTTTTCTGGGGCCAACGTCCTGACTTTC. The chain recombines TRBV9 with TRBJ2-6; possible D gene TRBD1, 5 bases. Trimming cost V 0 bases and J 1 base, with 8 bases left between them. Germline V gene data show CDR1 as SGDLS and CDR2 as YYNGEE. This CDR3 is 16 amino acids long. Together with reference TRBV9 and TRBJ2-6, the CDR3 gives the full variable domain: DSGVTQTPKHLITATGQRVTLRCSPRSGDLSVYWYQQSLDQGLQFLIQYYNGEERAKGNILERFSAQQFPDLHSELNLSSLELGDSALYFCASSVAGFSGANVLTFGAGSRLTVL.

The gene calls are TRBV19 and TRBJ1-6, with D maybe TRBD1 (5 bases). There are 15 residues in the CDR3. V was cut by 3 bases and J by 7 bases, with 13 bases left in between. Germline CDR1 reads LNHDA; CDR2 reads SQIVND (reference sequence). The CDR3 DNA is TGTGCCAGTAGTATCTCTGGGCAGGGAAATTCACCCCTCCACTTT. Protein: CASSISGQGNSPLHF.

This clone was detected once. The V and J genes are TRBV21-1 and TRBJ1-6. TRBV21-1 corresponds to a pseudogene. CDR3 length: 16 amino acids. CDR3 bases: TGTGCCAGCAGCAAAGAGGGAGCTGTGAAGGATTCACCCCTCCACTTT. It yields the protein CASSKEGAVKDSPLHF.

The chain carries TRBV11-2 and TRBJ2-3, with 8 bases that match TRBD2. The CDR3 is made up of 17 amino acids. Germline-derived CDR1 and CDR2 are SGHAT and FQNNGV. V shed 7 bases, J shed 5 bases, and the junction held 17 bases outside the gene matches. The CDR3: CASNSPGGTPQGDTQYF. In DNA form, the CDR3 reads TGTGCCAGCAACTCCCCGGGGGGGACCCCCCAAGGAGATACGCAGTATTTT.

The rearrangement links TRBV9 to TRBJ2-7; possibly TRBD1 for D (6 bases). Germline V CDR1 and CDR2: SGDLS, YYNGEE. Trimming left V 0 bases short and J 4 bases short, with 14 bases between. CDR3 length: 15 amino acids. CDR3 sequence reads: CASSVGAGALYEQYF. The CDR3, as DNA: TGTGCCAGCAGCGTAGGGGCAGGGGCATTGTACGAGCAGTACTTC.

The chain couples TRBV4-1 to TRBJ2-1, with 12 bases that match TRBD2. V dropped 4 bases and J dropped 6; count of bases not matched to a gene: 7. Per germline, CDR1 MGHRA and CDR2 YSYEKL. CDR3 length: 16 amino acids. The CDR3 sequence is CASSPMTSGSSNEQFF. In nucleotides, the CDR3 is TGCGCCAGCAGCCCTATGACTAGCGGGAGTAGCAATGAGCAGTTCTTC.

The CDR3 DNA sequence: TGTGCCAGCAGCGTGGGCGGGGGGACAGGGATTATCGATGAGCAGTTCTTC. This encodes CASSVGGGTGIIDEQFF. The rearrangement uses TRBV9 and TRBJ2-1, with D possibly being TRBD1 (9 bases). Germline V CDR1 and CDR2: SGDLS, YYNGEE. The CDR3 is made up of 17 amino acids. V was shortened by 2 bases and J by 8 bases, with 23 bases between the two germline ends.

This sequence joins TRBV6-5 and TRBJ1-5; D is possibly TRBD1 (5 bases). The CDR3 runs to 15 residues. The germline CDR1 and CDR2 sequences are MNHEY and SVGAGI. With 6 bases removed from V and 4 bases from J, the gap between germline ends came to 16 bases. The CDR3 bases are TGTGCCAGCAGCCCCCTGGGGGGGGAAAATCAGCCCCAGCATTTT. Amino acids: CASSPLGGENQPQHF.

The DNA for the CDR3 is TGTGCCAGCAGCTTGGACACTTACAATGAGCAGTTCTTC. This codes for CASSLDTYNEQFF. This rearrangement joins TRBV7-9 to TRBJ2-1; D is perhaps TRBD1 (5 bases). The germline V and J ends were trimmed by 3 bases and 4 bases, with 7 bases remaining between them. Germline V lookup: CDR1 SEHNR, CDR2 FQNEAQ (reference sequence). CDR3 length: 13 residues.

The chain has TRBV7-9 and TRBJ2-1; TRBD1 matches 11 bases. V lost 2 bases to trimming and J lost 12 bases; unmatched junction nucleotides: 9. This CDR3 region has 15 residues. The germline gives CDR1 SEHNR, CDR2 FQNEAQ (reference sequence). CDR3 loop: CASSLRDRGSRAQFF. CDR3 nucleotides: TGTGCCAGCAGCTTAAGGGACAGGGGGTCGCGGGCGCAGTTCTTC.

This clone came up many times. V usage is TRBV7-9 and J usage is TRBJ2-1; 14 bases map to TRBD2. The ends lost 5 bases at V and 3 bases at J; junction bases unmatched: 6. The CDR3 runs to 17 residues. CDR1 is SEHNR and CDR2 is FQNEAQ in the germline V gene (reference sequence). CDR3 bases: TGTGCCAGCAGCCTGGGACTAGCGGGAGACTTCTACAATGAGCAGTTCTTC. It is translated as CASSLGLAGDFYNEQFF.

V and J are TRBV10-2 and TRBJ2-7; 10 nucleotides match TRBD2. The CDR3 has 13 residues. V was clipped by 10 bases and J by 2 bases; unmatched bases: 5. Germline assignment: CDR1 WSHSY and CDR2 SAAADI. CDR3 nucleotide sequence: TGCGCCACTGGACTAGCGGAAACCTACGAGCAGTACTTC. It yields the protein CATGLAETYEQYF.